This TCR beta chain originates from a study of T cells after yellow fever vaccination. Across the whole study: Fractions with few cells were prepared using SMART-Seq v4 Ultra Low Input.

The CDR3 contains 14 residues. Germline CDR1 MNHEY, CDR2 SMNVEV (reference sequence). V dropped 6 bases and J dropped 2; count of bases not matched to a gene: 4. This clonotype was found a few times. Antigen: not known. Study-level findings and limits: Some clonotypes, a small share, were shared between CD4 and CD8 compartments. High-abundance clonotypes from the bulk population could contaminate FACS-sorted repertoires. Peaking faster, on day 5 versus 15, the secondary response was nonetheless weaker.

TCRdb processed the 5' RACE reads anew with MiXCR; each CDR3 protein has one entry. The table shows hundreds of thousands of distinct CDR3 sequences, with just over 20% occurring only once. The chain joins TRBV27 to TRBJ2-3, with TRBD1 matching over 8 bases. This sequence was found in a man aged 18 to 30 who received the YFV17D yellow fever vaccine. This sample comprised PBMCs, obtained roughly 23 days after the first yellow fever vaccination. CDR3 sequence (DNA): TGTGCCAGCAGCACAGGGGGGACCACAGATACGCAGTATTTT. Translation gives CASSTGGTTDTQYF.